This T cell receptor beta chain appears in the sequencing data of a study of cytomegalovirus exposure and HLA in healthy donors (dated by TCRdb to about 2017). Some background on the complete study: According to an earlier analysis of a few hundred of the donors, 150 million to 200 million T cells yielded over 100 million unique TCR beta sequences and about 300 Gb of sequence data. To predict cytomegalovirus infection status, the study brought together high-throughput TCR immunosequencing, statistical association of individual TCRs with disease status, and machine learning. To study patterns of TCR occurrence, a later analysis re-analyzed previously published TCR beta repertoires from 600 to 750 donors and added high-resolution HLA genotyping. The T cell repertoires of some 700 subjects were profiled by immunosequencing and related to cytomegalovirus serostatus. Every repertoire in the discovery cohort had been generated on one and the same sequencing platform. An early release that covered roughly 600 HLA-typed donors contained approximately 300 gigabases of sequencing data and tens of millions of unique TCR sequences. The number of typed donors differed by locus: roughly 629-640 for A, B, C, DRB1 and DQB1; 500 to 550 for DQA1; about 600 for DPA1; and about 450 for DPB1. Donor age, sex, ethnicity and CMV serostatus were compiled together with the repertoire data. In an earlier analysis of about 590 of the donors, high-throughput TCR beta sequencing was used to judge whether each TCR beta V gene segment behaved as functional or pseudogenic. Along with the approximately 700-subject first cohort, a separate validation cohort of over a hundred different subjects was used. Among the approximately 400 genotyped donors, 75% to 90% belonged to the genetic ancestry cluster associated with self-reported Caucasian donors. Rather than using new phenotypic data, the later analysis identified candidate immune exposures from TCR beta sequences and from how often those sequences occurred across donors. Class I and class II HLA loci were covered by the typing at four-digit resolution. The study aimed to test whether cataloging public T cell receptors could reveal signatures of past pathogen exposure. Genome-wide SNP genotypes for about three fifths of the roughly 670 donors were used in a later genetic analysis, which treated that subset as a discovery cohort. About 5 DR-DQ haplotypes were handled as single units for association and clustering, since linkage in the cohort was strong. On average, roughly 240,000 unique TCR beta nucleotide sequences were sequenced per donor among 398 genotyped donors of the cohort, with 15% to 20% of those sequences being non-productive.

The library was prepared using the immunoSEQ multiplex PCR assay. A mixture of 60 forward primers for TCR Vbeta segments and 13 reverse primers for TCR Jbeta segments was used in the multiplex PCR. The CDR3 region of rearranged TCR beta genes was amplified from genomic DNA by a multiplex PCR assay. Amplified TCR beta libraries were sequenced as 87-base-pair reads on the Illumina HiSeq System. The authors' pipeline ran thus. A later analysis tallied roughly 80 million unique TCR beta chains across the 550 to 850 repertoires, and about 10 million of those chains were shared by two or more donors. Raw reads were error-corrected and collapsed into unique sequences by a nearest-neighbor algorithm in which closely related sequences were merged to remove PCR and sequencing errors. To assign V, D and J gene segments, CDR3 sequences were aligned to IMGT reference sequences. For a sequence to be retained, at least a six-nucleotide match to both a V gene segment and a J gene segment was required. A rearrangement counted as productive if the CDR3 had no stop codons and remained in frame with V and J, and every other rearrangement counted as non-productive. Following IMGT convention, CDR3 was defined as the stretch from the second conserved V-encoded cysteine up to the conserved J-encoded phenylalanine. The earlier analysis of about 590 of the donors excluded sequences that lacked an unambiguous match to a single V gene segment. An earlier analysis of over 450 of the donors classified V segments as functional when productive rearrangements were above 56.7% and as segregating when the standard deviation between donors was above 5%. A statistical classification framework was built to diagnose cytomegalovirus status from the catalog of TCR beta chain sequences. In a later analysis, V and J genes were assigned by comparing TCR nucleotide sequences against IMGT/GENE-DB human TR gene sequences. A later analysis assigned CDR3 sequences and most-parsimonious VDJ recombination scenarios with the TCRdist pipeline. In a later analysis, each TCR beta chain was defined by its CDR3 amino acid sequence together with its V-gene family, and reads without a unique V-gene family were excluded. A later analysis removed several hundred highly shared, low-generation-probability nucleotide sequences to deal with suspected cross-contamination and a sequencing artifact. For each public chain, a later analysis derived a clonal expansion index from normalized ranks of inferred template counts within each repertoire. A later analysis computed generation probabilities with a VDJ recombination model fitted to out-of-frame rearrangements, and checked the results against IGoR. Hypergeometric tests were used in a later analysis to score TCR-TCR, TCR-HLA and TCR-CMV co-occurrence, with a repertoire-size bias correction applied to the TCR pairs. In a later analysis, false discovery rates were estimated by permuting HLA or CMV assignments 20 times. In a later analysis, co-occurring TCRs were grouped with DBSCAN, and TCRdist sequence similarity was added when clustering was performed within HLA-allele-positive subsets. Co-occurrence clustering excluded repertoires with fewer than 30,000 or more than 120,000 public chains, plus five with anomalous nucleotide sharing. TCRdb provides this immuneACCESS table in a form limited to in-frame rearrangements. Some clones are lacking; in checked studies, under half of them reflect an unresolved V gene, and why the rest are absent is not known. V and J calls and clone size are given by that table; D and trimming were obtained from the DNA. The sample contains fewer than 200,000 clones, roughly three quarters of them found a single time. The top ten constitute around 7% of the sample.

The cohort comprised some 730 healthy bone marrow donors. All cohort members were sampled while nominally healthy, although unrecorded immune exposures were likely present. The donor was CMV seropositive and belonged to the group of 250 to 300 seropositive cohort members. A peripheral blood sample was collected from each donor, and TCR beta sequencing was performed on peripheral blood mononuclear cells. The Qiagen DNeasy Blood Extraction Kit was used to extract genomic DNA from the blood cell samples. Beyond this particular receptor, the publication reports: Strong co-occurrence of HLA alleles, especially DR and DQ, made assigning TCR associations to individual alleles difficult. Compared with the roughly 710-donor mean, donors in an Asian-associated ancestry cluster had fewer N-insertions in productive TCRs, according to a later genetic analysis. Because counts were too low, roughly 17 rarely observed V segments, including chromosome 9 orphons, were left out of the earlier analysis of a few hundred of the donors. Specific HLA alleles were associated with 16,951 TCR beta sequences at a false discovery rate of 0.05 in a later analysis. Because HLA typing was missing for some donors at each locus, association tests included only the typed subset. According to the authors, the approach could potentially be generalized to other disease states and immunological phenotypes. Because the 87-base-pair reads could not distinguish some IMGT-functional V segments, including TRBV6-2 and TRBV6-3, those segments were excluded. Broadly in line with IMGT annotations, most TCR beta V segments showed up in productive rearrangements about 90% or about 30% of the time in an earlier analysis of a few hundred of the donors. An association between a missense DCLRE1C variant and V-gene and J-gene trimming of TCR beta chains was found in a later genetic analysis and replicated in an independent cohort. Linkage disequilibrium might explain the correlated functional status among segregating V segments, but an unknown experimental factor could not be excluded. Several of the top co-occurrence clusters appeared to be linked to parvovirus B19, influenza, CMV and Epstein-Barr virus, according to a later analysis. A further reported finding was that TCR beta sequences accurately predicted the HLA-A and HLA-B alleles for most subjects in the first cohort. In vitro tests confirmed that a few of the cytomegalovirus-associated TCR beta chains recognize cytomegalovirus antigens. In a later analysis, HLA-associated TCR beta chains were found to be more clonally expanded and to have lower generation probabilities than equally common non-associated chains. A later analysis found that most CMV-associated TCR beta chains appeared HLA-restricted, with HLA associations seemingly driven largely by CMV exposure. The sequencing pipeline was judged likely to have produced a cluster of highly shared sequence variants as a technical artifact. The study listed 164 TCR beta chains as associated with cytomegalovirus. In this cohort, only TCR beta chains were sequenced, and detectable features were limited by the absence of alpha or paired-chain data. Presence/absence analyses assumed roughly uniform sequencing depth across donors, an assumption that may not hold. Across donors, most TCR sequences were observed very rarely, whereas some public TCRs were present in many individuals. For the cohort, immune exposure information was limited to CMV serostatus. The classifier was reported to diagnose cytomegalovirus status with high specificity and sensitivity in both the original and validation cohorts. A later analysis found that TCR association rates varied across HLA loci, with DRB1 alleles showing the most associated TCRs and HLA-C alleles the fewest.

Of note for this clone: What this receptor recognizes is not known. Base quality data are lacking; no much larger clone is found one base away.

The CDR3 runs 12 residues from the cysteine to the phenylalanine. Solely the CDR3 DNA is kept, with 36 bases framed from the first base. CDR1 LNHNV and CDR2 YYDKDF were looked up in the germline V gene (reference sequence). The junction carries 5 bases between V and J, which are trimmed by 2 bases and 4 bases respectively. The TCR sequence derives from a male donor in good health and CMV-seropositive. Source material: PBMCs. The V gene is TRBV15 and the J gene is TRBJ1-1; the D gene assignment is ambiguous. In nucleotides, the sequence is TGTGCCACCAGCAGAACGGGCACTGAAGCTTTCTTT. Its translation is CATSRTGTEAFF.